Sequencing of this TCR beta chain was carried out in a study of identical twins (dated by TCRdb to the mid-2010s). For context, the study as a whole: To test whether fetal clonotypes persist, the study used deep sequencing on TCR alpha and beta repertoires from monozygotic twins, unrelated adults of various ages, and cord blood. Replicate twin experiments were performed at different times using different library preparation protocols to rule out contamination. Beyond this particular receptor, the publication reports: Invariant T cells such as MAIT and iNKT could partly confound zero-insertion analyses, although diverse VJ usage argued against such confounding for most clonotypes. Out-of-frame TCR alpha sequences shared between twins showed an excess of low generation-probability sequences compared with coincidental sharing between unrelated individuals. Fewer insertions were carried by abundant cord blood beta clonotypes; a weaker similar trend was observed in young adult naive repertoires, while no such trend was observed in memory repertoires. In monozygotic twins, recombination models systematically underestimated out-of-frame TCR alpha sharing, but the models matched the sharing seen between unrelated individuals. In beta out-of-frame sequences, excess twin sharing was weaker, because having fewer shared sequences lowered the signal-to-noise ratio. Conclusions relied on cross-sectional statistical analysis, since the same donors could not be followed over many years.

Only healthy Caucasian donors were included. The twin cohort consisted of three pairs of female monozygotic twins, all aged roughly 18 to 30 years. CD4+ and CD8+ T cell populations were isolated with positive isolation kits from Invitrogen. This clonotype was counted only a few times. Its target antigen remains unknown. Base qualities are not at hand, and no much larger clone is one base apart. The CDR3 numbers 15 residues from cysteine through phenylalanine. Only the CDR3 region is kept as DNA, spanning 45 bases read in frame from base 1. The germline V gene (reference sequence) supplies CDR1 SGHAT and CDR2 FQDESV. At the junction V is shortened by 5 bases and J by 5 bases; bases outside the gene matches: 7. Library preparation was by 5' RACE. Sequenced on an Illumina HiSeq 2000. Template switching added a universal primer binding site, and the final cDNA carried a unique molecular identifier that allowed TCR cDNA molecules to be counted accurately. Specific primers in the conserved constant-segment region were used to synthesize first-strand cDNA for the TCR alpha and beta chains. Each cDNA library was double barcoded, with a SMART-Mk sample barcode plus Illumina barcodes, to control for contamination. TruSeq adapter sequences and Illumina sample barcodes were added in two successive PCR steps. The Illumina HiSeq platform was used with custom primers to sequence TCR alpha and beta cDNA libraries. In the source study's methods: Raw reads were processed with MiGEC to extract unique molecular identifiers, and MiXCR was used to determine CDR3 positions. Recombination models were inferred per individual with the repgenHMM and IGoR tools using an EM algorithm. The analysis of shared clonotypes was done with the tcR package in R, with sharing normalized by the product of cloneset sizes. To study raw recombination without the effects of thymic and clonal selection, out-of-frame nonproductive sequences were analyzed. The public sequencing data were trimmed at Q25 with fastp and processed into clonotypes with MiXCR by TCRdb, which kept only in-frame beta chains. When rows share a CDR3 protein, they turn into one entry using the most common DNA and genes. None of the V and J calls come from the authors' own analysis; TCRdb made them. This sample is represented by 300,000 to 350,000 distinct CDR3 sequences; over 9% of them were singletons. The ten largest make up roughly 7.8% of the sample.

This same sample was also part of a study on yellow fever vaccine responses in identical twins. As described in the second report: The T cell response to vaccination in identical twins was reported by the authors to appear partly convergent and partly personalized. In identical twins, the study followed T cell clones that responded to the vaccine with precision.

The TCR comes from a woman under 30 in good health. The chain was built from TRBV11-1 and TRBJ2-1; 9 nucleotides in the junction match TRBD2. Sequencing was done on a sample of CD8+ T cells sorted from blood. The DNA reads TGTGCCAGCAGCAACAGGGGACTAGCTAACAATGAGCAGTTCTTC. This sequence encodes CASSNRGLANNEQFF.